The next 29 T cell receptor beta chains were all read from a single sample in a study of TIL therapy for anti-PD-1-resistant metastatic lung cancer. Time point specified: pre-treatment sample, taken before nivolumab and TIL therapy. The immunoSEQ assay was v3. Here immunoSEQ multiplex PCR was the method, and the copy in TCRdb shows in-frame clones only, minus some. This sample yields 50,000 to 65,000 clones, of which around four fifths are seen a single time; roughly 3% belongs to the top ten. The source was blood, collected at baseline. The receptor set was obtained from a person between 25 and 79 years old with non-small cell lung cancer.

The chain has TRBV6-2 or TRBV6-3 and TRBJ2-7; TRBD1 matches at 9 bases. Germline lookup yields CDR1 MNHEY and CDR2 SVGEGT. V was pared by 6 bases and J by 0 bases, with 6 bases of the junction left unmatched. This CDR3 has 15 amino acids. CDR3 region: CASSRGQGSSYEQYF. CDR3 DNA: TGTGCCAGCAGCCGAGGACAGGGGTCCTCCTACGAGCAGTACTTC.

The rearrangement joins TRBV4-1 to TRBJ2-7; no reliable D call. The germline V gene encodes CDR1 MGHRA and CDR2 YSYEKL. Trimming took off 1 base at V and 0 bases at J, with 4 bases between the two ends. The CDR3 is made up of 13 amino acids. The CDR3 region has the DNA TGCGCCAGCAGCCAAGGGTTCTCCTACGAGCAGTACTTC. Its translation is CASSQGFSYEQYF.

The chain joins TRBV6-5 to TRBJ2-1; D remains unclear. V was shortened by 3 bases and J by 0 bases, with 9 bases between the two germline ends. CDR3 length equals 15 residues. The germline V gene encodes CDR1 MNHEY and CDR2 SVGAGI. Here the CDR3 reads CASSYQASSYNEQFF. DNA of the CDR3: TGTGCCAGCAGTTATCAGGCTAGCTCCTACAATGAGCAGTTCTTC.

CDR3 coding DNA: TGTGCCAGCTCACCAGGGACTAGCGGGAGTGAGCAGTTCTTC. Its protein is CASSPGTSGSEQFF. The chain joins TRBV18 to TRBJ2-1; 14 bases map to TRBD2. The CDR3 has 14 residues. The trim removed 2 bases at V and 9 bases at J, leaving 0 bases unmatched. Looked up from germline, CDR1 is KGHSH and CDR2 is LQKENI.

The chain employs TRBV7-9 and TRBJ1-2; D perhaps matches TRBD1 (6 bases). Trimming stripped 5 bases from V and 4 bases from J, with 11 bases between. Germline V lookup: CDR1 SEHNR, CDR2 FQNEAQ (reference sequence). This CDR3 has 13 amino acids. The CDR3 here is CASSQQGFYGYTF. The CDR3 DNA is TGTGCCAGCAGCCAGCAGGGGTTCTATGGCTACACCTTC.

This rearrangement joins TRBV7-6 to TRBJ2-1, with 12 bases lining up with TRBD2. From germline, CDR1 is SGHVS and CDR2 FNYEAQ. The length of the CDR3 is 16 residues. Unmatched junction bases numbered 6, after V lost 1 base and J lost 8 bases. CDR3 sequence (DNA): TGTGCCAGCAGCTTAGGAACTAGCGGGAGGACTGATGAGCAGTTCTTC. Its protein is CASSLGTSGRTDEQFF.

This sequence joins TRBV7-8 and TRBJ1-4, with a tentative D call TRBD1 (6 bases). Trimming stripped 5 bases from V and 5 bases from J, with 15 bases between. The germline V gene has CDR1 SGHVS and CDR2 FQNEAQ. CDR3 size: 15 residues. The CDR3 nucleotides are TGTGCCAGCAGCCACCGGGACACCAAAAATGAAAAACTGTTTTTT. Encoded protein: CASSHRDTKNEKLFF.

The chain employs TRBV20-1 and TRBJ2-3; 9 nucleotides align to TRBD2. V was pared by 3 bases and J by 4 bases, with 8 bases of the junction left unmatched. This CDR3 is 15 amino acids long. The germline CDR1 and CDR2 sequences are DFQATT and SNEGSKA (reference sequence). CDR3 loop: CSASLPRGGADTQYF. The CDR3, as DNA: TGCAGTGCTAGTCTCCCGCGGGGGGGCGCAGATACGCAGTATTTT.

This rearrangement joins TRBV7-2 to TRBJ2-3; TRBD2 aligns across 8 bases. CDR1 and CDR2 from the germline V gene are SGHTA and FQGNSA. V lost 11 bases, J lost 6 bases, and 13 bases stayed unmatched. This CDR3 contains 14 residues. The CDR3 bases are TGTGCCTCCCGGGGGGGCACGGGCCACGATACGCAGTATTTT. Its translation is CASRGGTGHDTQYF.

CDR3 in DNA: TGCGCCAGCAGCCAACTTATTATAGGACAGTTAAATAGTGAAAAACTGTTTTTT. It specifies CASSQLIIGQLNSEKLFF. The rearrangement joins TRBV4-3 to TRBJ1-4; TRBD1 is a possible D gene (6 bases). Per germline, CDR1 LGHNA and CDR2 YSLEER. There are 18 residues in the CDR3. V lost 2 bases and J lost 7, with 23 bases in between.

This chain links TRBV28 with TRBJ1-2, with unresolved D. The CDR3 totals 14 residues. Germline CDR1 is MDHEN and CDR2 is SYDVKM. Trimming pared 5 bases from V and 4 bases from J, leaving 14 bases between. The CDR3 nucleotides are TGTGCCAGCAGTCCTTTCGCCCCCCTCTATGGCTACACCTTC. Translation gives CASSPFAPLYGYTF.

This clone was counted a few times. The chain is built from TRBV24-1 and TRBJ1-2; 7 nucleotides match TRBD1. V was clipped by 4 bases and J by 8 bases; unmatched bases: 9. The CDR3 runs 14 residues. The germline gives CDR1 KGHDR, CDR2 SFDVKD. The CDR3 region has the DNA TGTGCCACCAGTGACAACGCTAACAGGGGCGGCTACACCTTC. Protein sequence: CATSDNANRGGYTF.

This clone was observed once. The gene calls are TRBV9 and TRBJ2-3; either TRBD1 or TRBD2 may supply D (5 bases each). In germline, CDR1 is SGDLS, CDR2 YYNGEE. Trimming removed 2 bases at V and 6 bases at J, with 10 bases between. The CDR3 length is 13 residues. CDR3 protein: CASSVKRDDTQYF. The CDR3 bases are TGTGCCAGCAGCGTGAAGAGGGACGATACGCAGTATTTT.

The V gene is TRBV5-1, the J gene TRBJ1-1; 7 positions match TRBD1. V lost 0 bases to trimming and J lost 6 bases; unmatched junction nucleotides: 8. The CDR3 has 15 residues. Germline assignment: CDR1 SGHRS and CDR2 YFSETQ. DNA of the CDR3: TGCGCCAGCAGCTTGGGAGACAGGGCCACGGCTGAAGCTTTCTTT. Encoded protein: CASSLGDRATAEAFF. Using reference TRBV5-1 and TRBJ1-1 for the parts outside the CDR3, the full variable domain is KAGVTQTPRYLIKTRGQQVTLSCSPISGHRSVSWYQQTPGQGLQFLFEYFSETQRNKGNFPGRFSGRQFSNSRSEMNVSTLELGDSALYLCASSLGDRATAEAFFGQGTRLTVV.

CDR3 in DNA: TGTGCCAGCAGCGAGGGACTAGCGGCCTACGAGCAGTACTTC. Amino acids: CASSEGLAAYEQYF. The V gene is TRBV9, the J gene TRBJ2-7; 11 bases are shared with TRBD2. In germline, CDR1 is SGDLS, CDR2 YYNGEE. V gave up 3 bases and J gave up 2 bases; unmatched junction bases: 1. The CDR3 consists of 14 residues.

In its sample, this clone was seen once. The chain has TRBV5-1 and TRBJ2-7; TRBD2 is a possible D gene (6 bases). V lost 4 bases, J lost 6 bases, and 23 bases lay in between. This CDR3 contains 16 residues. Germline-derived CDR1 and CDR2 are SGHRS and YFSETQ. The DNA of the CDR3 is TGCGCCAGCAGCCGTCAGGGCGGGGATCCTACCGGCGAGCAGTACTTC. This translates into CASSRQGGDPTGEQYF.

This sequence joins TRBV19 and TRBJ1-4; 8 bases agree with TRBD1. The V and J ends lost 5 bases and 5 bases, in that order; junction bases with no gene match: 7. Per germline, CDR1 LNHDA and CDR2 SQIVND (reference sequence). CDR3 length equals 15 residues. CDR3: CASSLAGTGNEKLFF. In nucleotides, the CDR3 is TGTGCCAGTAGTCTTGCCGGGACAGGAAATGAAAAACTGTTTTTT.

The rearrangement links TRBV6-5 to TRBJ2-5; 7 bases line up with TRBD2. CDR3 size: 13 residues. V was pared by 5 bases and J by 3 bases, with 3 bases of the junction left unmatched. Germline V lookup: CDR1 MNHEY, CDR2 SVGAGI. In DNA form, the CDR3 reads TGTGCCAGCAGTAGGACTAGGAAAGAGACCCAGTACTTC. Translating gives CASSRTRKETQYF.

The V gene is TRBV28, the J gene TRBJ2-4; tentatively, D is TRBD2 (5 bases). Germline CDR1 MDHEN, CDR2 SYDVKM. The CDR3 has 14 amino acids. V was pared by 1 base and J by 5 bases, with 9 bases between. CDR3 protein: CASSLLGGQNIQYF. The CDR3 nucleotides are TGTGCCAGCAGTTTATTAGGAGGTCAAAACATTCAGTACTTC.

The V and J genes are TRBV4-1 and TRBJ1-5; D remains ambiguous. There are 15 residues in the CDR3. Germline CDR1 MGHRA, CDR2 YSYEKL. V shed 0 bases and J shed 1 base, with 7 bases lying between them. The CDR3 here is CASSQDQGSNQPQHF. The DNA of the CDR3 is TGCGCCAGCAGCCAAGATCAAGGGAGCAATCAGCCCCAGCATTTT.

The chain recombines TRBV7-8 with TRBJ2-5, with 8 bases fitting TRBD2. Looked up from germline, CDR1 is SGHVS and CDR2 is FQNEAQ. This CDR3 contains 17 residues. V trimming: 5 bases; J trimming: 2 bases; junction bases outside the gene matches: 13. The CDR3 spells CASSRWPVAGRQETQYF. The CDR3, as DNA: TGTGCCAGCAGCCGGTGGCCCGTAGCGGGGAGACAAGAGACCCAGTACTTC.

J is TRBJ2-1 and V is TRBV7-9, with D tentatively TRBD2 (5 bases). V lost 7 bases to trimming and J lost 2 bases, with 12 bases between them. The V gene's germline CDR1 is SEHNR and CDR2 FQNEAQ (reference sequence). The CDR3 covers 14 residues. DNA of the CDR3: TGTGCCAGCAATGAGCAGACTACCTACAATGAGCAGTTCTTC. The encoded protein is CASNEQTTYNEQFF. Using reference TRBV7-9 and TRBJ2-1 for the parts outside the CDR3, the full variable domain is DTGVSQNPRHKITKRGQNVTFRCDPISEHNRLYWYRQTLGQGPEFLTYFQNEAQLEKSRLLSDRFSAERPKGSFSTLEIQRTEQGDSAMYLCASNEQTTYNEQFFGPGTRLTVL.

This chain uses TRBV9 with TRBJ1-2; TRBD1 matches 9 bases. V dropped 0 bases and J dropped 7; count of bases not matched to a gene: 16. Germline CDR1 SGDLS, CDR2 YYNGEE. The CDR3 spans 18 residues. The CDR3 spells CASSVEGLSWTGAGGYTF. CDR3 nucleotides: TGTGCCAGCAGCGTAGAGGGCCTAAGTTGGACAGGGGCTGGTGGCTACACCTTC.

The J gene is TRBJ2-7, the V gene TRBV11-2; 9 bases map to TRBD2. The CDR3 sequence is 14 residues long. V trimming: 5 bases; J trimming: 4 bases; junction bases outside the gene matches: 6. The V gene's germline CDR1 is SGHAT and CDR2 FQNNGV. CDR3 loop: CASSKPGLAYEQYF. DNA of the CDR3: TGTGCCAGCAGCAAGCCGGGACTAGCTTACGAGCAGTACTTC.

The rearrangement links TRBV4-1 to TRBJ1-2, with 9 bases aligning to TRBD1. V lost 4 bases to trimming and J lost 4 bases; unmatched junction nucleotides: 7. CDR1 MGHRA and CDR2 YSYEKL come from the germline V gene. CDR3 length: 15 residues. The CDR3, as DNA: TGCGCCAGCAGCCGAGAGGGACAGGGACCCTATGGCTACACCTTC. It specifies CASSREGQGPYGYTF.

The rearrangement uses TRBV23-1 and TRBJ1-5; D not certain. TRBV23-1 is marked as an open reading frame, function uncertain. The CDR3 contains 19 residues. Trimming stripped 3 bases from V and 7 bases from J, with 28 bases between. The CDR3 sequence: CASSHHPAQDPERYQPQHF. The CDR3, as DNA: TGCGCCAGCAGTCACCACCCCGCCCAAGATCCGGAGCGGTACCAGCCCCAGCATTTT.

As DNA, the CDR3 is TGTGCCAGCAGTCTAACTAGCGGGAGGGCCTACGAGCAGTACTTC. Its protein is CASSLTSGRAYEQYF. The chain uses TRBV27 and TRBJ2-7; TRBD2 matches at 13 bases. CDR1 is MNHEY and CDR2 is SMNVEV in the germline V gene (reference sequence). J gave up 2 bases and V 5 bases, and 3 bases lay outside the gene matches. This CDR3 has 15 amino acids.

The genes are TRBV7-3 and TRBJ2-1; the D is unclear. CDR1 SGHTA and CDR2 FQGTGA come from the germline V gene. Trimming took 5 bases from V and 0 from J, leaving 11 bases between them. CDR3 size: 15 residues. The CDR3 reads CASSPNRRSYNEQFF. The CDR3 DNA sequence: TGTGCCAGCAGCCCTAACCGTCGCTCCTACAATGAGCAGTTCTTC.

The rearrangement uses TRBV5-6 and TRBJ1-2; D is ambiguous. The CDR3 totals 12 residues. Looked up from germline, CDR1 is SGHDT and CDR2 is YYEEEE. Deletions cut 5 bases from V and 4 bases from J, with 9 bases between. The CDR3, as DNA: TGTGCCAGCAGTTTTAGGGCCTATGGCTACACCTTC. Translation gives CASSFRAYGYTF.